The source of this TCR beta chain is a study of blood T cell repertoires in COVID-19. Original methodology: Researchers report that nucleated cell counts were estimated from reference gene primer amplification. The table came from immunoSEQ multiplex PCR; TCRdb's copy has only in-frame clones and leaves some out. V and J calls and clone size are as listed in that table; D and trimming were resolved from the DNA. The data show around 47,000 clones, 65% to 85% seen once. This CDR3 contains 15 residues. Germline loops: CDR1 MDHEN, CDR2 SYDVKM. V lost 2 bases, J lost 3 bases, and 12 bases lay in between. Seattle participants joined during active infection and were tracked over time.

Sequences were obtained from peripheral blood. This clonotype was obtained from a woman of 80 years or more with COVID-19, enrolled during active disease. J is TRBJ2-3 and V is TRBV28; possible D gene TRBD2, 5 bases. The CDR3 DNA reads TGTGCCAGCAGTTTAGATACTAGTAGGACAGATACGCAGTATTTT. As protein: CASSLDTSRTDTQYF. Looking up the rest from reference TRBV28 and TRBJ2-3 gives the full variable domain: DVKVTQSSRYLVKRTGEKVFLECVQDMDHENMFWYRQDPGLGLRLIYFSYDVKMKEKGDIPEGYSVSREKKERFSLILESASTNQTSMYLCASSLDTSRTDTQYFGPGTRLTVL.